The 23 T cell receptor beta chains in this list originate from one sample, sequenced in a study of T cell responses to AZD1222 COVID-19 vaccine. Generated by immunoSEQ multiplex PCR, the TCRdb table keeps only in-frame clones and is missing some. Of some 150,000 clones in the sample, approximately 89% were seen once. This material consisted of peripheral blood, taken on day 0 of AZD1222 vaccination. These receptors were obtained from an adult in good health.

This chain uses TRBV7-9 with TRBJ1-5; 9 positions match TRBD1. V lost 5 bases and J lost 4; bases outside the gene matches: 6. The germline V gene has CDR1 SEHNR and CDR2 FQNEAQ (reference sequence). The CDR3 is made up of 15 amino acids. CDR3 protein: CASSPSGTGNQPQHF. CDR3 in DNA: TGTGCCAGCAGCCCTAGTGGGACAGGGAATCAGCCCCAGCATTTT.

The chain links TRBV11-2 to TRBJ1-2; 9 bases agree with TRBD1. CDR3 length equals 12 residues. V lost 5 bases and J lost 12; bases outside the gene matches: 7. Germline V gene lookup returns CDR1 SGHAT and CDR2 FQNNGV. The CDR3 reads CASSAGQGLNTF. CDR3 DNA: TGTGCCAGCAGCGCAGGACAGGGGTTAAACACCTTC.

V is TRBV6-1 and J is TRBJ2-2; 7 bases are a match to TRBD1. The CDR3 runs to 15 residues. With V trimmed by 3 bases and J by 1 base, 2 bases remained unmatched. Germline CDR1 MNHNS, CDR2 SASEGT. The DNA of the CDR3 is TGTGCCAGCAGTGATAGGACAGGGAACACCGGGGAGCTGTTTTTT. Its protein is CASSDRTGNTGELFF.

This clone was detected only once. The chain employs TRBV5-6 and TRBJ1-1; 7 nucleotides line up with TRBD1. The CDR3 extends over 16 amino acids. Germline V gene lookup returns CDR1 SGHDT and CDR2 YYEEEE. Losses at the gene ends were 2 bases for V and 8 bases for J; bases not matched to a gene: 15. DNA of the CDR3: TGTGCCAGCAGCTTTGGCGCCGATGTCGGGACAGCGGAAGCTTTCTTT. This codes for CASSFGADVGTAEAFF.

This chain connects TRBV5-1 to TRBJ2-1, with 9 bases matching TRBD1. Germline-derived CDR1 and CDR2 are SGHRS and YFSETQ. V was pared by 5 bases and J by 1 base, with 4 bases of the junction left unmatched. There are 15 residues in the CDR3. CDR3 sequence (DNA): TGCGCCAGCAGTGGGGGGACAGGGTCCTACAATGAGCAGTTCTTC. It translates to CASSGGTGSYNEQFF.

The chain carries TRBV28 and TRBJ1-1, with unresolved D. CDR1 and CDR2 from the germline V gene are MDHEN and SYDVKM. Trimming removed 6 bases at V and 5 bases at J, with 13 bases between. The CDR3 length is 13 residues. CDR3 loop: CASSFLRGTEAFF. The CDR3 region has the DNA TGTGCCAGCAGCTTTCTACGTGGGACTGAAGCTTTCTTT.

The chain uses TRBV6-2 or TRBV6-3 and TRBJ1-1; possibly TRBD1 for D (5 bases). V dropped 6 bases and J dropped 0 bases, with 32 bases sitting between them. Germline V gives CDR1 MNHEY, CDR2 SVGEGT. This CDR3 is 21 amino acids long. The CDR3, as DNA: TGTGCCAGCAGCGGGCGTGAACCCAGGGTGGGGCTTCTGGCAATGAACACTGAAGCTTTCTTT. This gives the protein CASSGREPRVGLLAMNTEAFF.

The chain carries TRBV20-1 and TRBJ1-1; D remains unclear. Germline lookup yields CDR1 DFQATT and CDR2 SNEGSKA (reference sequence). Trimming removed 4 bases from V and 0 bases from J, with 3 bases in between. CDR3 size: 11 residues. The CDR3 loop is CSAKMNTEAFF. In nucleotides, the CDR3 is TGCAGTGCTAAAATGAACACTGAAGCTTTCTTT.

The chain is built from TRBV5-1 and TRBJ1-2, with no clear D. V lost 0 bases and J 5 bases, leaving 11 bases between the germline ends. The CDR3 has 14 residues. Germline V gene sequence: CDR1 SGHRS, CDR2 YFSETQ. The CDR3 bases are TGCGCCAGCAGCTTGGCTACGGCAATGTATGGCTACACCTTC. Protein: CASSLATAMYGYTF.

The chain recombines TRBV28 with TRBJ1-2, with a tentative D call TRBD1 (6 bases). The CDR3 is 14 residues long. Germline values: CDR1 MDHEN, CDR2 SYDVKM. Trimming removed 5 bases from V and 8 bases from J, with 18 bases in between. The CDR3 is CASSVSAGARGYTF. The CDR3 bases are TGTGCCAGCAGTGTCTCGGCGGGGGCTCGGGGCTACACCTTC.

This chain uses TRBV11-2 with TRBJ1-2; D remains unclear. Trimming took off 8 bases at V and 2 bases at J, with 3 bases between the two ends. Per germline, CDR1 SGHAT and CDR2 FQNNGV. CDR3 size: 10 residues. For the CDR3, the DNA is TGTGCCAGCGGGAACTATGGCTACACCTTC. Protein: CASGNYGYTF.

This clone was detected a few times. V and J are TRBV19 and TRBJ2-2, with 9 bases lining up with TRBD1. V shed 6 bases, J shed 4 bases, and the junction held 3 bases outside the gene matches. Per the germline V gene, CDR1 is LNHDA and CDR2 is SQIVND (reference sequence). This CDR3 spans 14 amino acids. CDR3 in amino acids: CASRRDRVTGELFF. The CDR3 nucleotides read TGTGCCAGTAGAAGGGACAGGGTCACCGGGGAGCTGTTTTTT.

This chain joins TRBV4-3 and TRBJ2-7; a possible D gene is TRBD1 (5 bases). Germline-derived CDR1 and CDR2 are LGHNA and YSLEER. V shed 0 bases and J shed 2 bases, with 8 bases lying between them. CDR3 length: 14 amino acids. CDR3 bases: TGCGCCAGCAGCCAAGAAACAGGCCCCTACGAGCAGTACTTC. Its translation: CASSQETGPYEQYF.

This clone was seen only a few times. V usage is TRBV9 and J usage is TRBJ1-2; unclear D gene. The V end lost 3 bases, the J end lost 4 bases, and 10 bases lay between the germline ends. CDR3 length: 13 amino acids. Germline values: CDR1 SGDLS, CDR2 YYNGEE. Here the CDR3 reads CASSGRRLYGYTF. CDR3 coding DNA: TGTGCCAGCAGCGGACGCAGGCTCTATGGCTACACCTTC.

This clone appeared once. The V call is TRBV7-2, the J call TRBJ1-1; D might be TRBD1 (6 bases). The CDR3 is 14 amino acids. The V end lost 3 bases, the J end lost 4 bases, and 12 bases lay between the germline ends. CDR1 SGHTA and CDR2 FQGNSA come from the germline V gene. The CDR3 loop reads CASSFGGRSTEAFF. CDR3 nucleotides: TGTGCCAGCAGCTTTGGGGGCAGAAGCACTGAAGCTTTCTTT.

The table lists this clone with a count of one. This chain joins TRBV6-5 and TRBJ1-3, with D unclear. The CDR3 spans 16 residues. The V end lost 0 bases, the J end lost 2 bases, and 11 bases lay between the germline ends. CDR1 is MNHEY and CDR2 is SVGAGI in the germline V gene. CDR3 DNA sequence: TGTGCCAGCAGTTACTCAGTCGCGGGCACTGGAAACACCATATATTTT. It codes for CASSYSVAGTGNTIYF.

The J gene is TRBJ2-3, the V gene TRBV5-1, with D uncertain. V gave up 3 bases and J gave up 5 bases, with 7 bases separating them. Germline V lookup: CDR1 SGHRS, CDR2 YFSETQ. This CDR3 region has 12 residues. The CDR3 protein is CASSSVLDTQYF. CDR3 in DNA: TGCGCCAGCAGCTCGGTTTTAGATACGCAGTATTTT.

The genes are TRBV3-1 (or the pseudogene TRBV3-2) and TRBJ2-7; D possibly corresponds to TRBD1 (6 bases). V dropped 4 bases and J dropped 0 bases, with 10 bases sitting between them. The CDR3 is 14 residues long. The germline CDR1 and CDR2 sequences are LGHDT and YNNKEL (reference sequence). CDR3 protein: CASSPRDTSYEQYF. The DNA of the CDR3 is TGTGCCAGCAGCCCCCGGGACACCTCCTACGAGCAGTACTTC.

V usage is TRBV5-1 and J usage is TRBJ2-1; 13 bases match TRBD2. Germline lookup yields CDR1 SGHRS and CDR2 YFSETQ. This CDR3 has 15 residues. Trimming cost V 0 bases and J 12 bases; bases outside gene matches: 6. The CDR3 region is CASSLGLAGGFWQFF. DNA for the CDR3: TGCGCCAGCAGCTTGGGACTAGCGGGGGGCTTCTGGCAGTTCTTC.

This chain links TRBV10-3 with TRBJ1-6; D perhaps matches TRBD1 (6 bases). CDR1 and CDR2 (germline): ENHRY, SYGVKD. Trimming removed 3 bases at V and 6 bases at J, with 18 bases between. The CDR3 loop spans 17 amino acids. As DNA, the CDR3 is TGTGCCATCAGTGACCAAACTACAGGGTCCGCTAATTCACCCCTCCACTTT. Amino acid sequence: CAISDQTTGSANSPLHF.

This clone was seen a few times. The V call is TRBV5-1, the J call TRBJ1-3; D remains ambiguous. V dropped 2 bases and J dropped 4 bases, with 4 bases sitting between them. The CDR3 is 12 residues long. The germline V gene encodes CDR1 SGHRS and CDR2 YFSETQ. DNA for the CDR3: TGCGCCAGCAGCTTCGACGGAAACACCATATATTTT. Encoded protein: CASSFDGNTIYF.

The chain carries TRBV18 and TRBJ2-1; D possibly corresponds to TRBD2 (6 bases). Trimming cost V 5 bases and J 8 bases, with 22 bases left between them. The CDR3 runs 16 residues. Looked up from germline, CDR1 is KGHSH and CDR2 is LQKENI. DNA for the CDR3: TGTGCCAGCTCAGCGGGATCAGGACGGACTTCGCATGAGCAGTTCTTC. The encoded protein is CASSAGSGRTSHEQFF.

This clone has a single count. CDR3 DNA: TGCGCCAGCAGCTCCAACCCCGGGACACTCGCGGGCCGGCAGTTCTTC. Amino acids: CASSSNPGTLAGRQFF. The chain links TRBV5-1 to TRBJ2-1, with D possibly matching TRBD1 (6 bases). The CDR3 runs 16 residues. The V end was cut by 3 bases, the J end by 12 bases, with 25 bases between. Germline CDR1 SGHRS, CDR2 YFSETQ. The full variable domain, with the rest looked up from reference TRBV5-1 and TRBJ2-1, is KAGVTQTPRYLIKTRGQQVTLSCSPISGHRSVSWYQQTPGQGLQFLFEYFSETQRNKGNFPGRFSGRQFSNSRSEMNVSTLELGDSALYLCASSSNPGTLAGRQFFGPGTRLTVL.